One sample yielded the 30 T cell receptor beta chains listed below, sequenced in a study of T-cell reconstitution after alpha-beta-depleted transplantation in children. The authors prepared the TCRbeta library with unique molecular identifiers. MiXCR, applied by TCRdb to the PCR reads, yields one record per CDR3 protein. The data show approximately 420,000 distinct CDR3 sequences, approximately 11% seen once. Source: PBMCs from the stem cell graft donor, taken from the stem cell graft. Receptors originate from a human donor who donated a stem cell graft to a child with acute myeloid leukemia.

This rearrangement joins TRBV7-2 to TRBJ2-7; 8 bases are a match to TRBD2. This CDR3 has 13 residues. The junction had 3 bases not matched to a gene; V was cut back by 5 bases and J by 3 bases. Looked up from germline, CDR1 is SGHTA and CDR2 is FQGNSA. The CDR3 here is CASSKSGSYEQYF. CDR3 in DNA: TGTGCCAGCAGCAAGAGCGGGAGCTACGAGCAGTACTTC. Supplemented by reference TRBV7-2 and TRBJ2-7, the full variable domain reads GAGVSQSPSNKVTEKGKDVELRCDPISGHTALYWYRQSLGQGLEFLIYFQGNSAPDKSGLPSDRFSAERTGGSVSTLTIQRTQQEDSAVYLCASSKSGSYEQYFGPGTRLTVT.

The chain combines TRBV7-6 with TRBJ1-1; D not resolved. The CDR3 sequence is 16 residues long. V was trimmed by 6 bases and J by 1 base, leaving 18 bases between them. The germline gives CDR1 SGHVS, CDR2 FNYEAQ. CDR3 amino acids: CASSCVLAGENTEAFF. Here the CDR3 DNA reads TGTGCCAGCAGTTGCGTCCTGGCGGGCGAGAACACTGAAGCTTTCTTT.

This clonotype was seen at least ten times. The V and J genes are TRBV10-2 and TRBJ2-3; tentatively, D is TRBD2 (6 bases). The CDR3 extends over 14 amino acids. Germline V lookup: CDR1 WSHSY, CDR2 SAAADI. The germline V and J ends were trimmed by 9 bases and 0 bases, with 13 bases remaining between them. This CDR3 reads CARGTGTSTDTQYF. The CDR3 nucleotides read TGCGCCAGGGGAACCGGGACTAGCACAGATACGCAGTATTTT.

The chain has TRBV12-3 or TRBV12-4 and TRBJ2-5; 8 nucleotides align to TRBD1. Trimming cost V 5 bases and J 2 bases; bases outside gene matches: 7. This CDR3 has 15 residues. The CDR3 nucleotides are TGTGCCAGCAGTAGAGACAGGGGACGGCAAGAGACCCAGTACTTC. This codes for CASSRDRGRQETQYF.

This clonotype turned up a few times. V gene TRBV20-1 combines with J gene TRBJ2-4, with 7 positions matching TRBD2. CDR1 is DFQATT, CDR2 SNEGSKA, per germline (reference sequence). Losses at the gene ends were 2 bases for V and 1 base for J; bases not matched to a gene: 5. CDR3 size: 15 residues. The CDR3 nucleotides are TGCAGTGCTAGACCTACAGCGGGGGCCAAAAACATTCAGTACTTC. Protein product: CSARPTAGAKNIQYF.

This clonotype was found a few times. J is TRBJ1-4 and V is TRBV2; 9 bases agree with TRBD1. CDR3 length: 11 residues. Germline lookup yields CDR1 SNHLY and CDR2 FYNNEI. J gave up 14 bases and V 7 bases, and 5 bases lay outside the gene matches. The CDR3 region has the DNA TGTGCCAGCAAGGACAGGGGAAGCCTGTTTTTT. Its protein is CASKDRGSLFF.

The DNA for the CDR3 is TGCGCCAGCAGCGTCCAGGGGGAAGCCTACGAGCAGTACTTC. It is translated as CASSVQGEAYEQYF. The rearrangement joins TRBV5-1 to TRBJ2-7, with 7 nucleotides matching TRBD1. The junction had 6 bases not matched to a gene; V was cut back by 4 bases and J by 2 bases. This CDR3 has 14 residues. Germline CDR1 reads SGHRS; CDR2 reads YFSETQ.

In its sample, this clonotype was seen a few times. The V and J genes are TRBV28 and TRBJ2-5; 8 bases line up with TRBD2. Unmatched junction bases numbered 2, after V lost 2 bases and J lost 6 bases. This CDR3 contains 13 residues. Germline values: CDR1 MDHEN, CDR2 SYDVKM. Here the CDR3 DNA reads TGTGCCAGCAGTTTAATAGCGGGACAGACCCAGTACTTC. Protein: CASSLIAGQTQYF.

The sample holds a few counts of this clonotype. V gene TRBV11-2 combines with J gene TRBJ2-3, with a tentative D call TRBD2 (6 bases). V shed 3 bases and J shed 8 bases, with 18 bases lying between them. Germline V lookup: CDR1 SGHAT, CDR2 FQNNGV. The CDR3 covers 15 residues. The CDR3 is CASSFSAGDEPTQYF. The CDR3 DNA follows: TGTGCCAGCAGCTTTTCAGCGGGCGATGAGCCTACGCAGTATTTT.

Concerning this clonotype: A much larger clone differs by one base, so this may be a read error. The chain joins TRBV12-3 or TRBV12-4 to TRBJ2-6; D possibly corresponds to TRBD1 (5 bases). The CDR3 has 15 residues. The CDR3 DNA reads TGTGCCAGCAGTCCGGGCGGCTCTGGGGCCAACGGCCTGACTTTC. Translated: CASSPGGSGANGLTF.

A few counts support this clonotype. The chain joins TRBV7-9 to TRBJ2-7; D gene uncertain. Germline V lookup: CDR1 SEHNR, CDR2 FQNEAQ (reference sequence). V lost 1 base and J lost 1, with 5 bases in between. The CDR3 consists of 13 residues. The CDR3 nucleotides are TGTGCCAGCAGCTTAGAGTGGTCCTACGAGCAGTACTTC. This encodes CASSLEWSYEQYF.

This clonotype was detected a few times. The rearrangement uses TRBV5-1 and TRBJ2-2; D not certain. The CDR3 has 15 residues. Germline-derived CDR1 and CDR2 are SGHRS and YFSETQ. V lost 0 bases to trimming and J lost 2 bases, with 8 bases between them. For the CDR3, the DNA is TGCGCCAGCAGCTTGGGGTCGAAAAACACCGGGGAGCTGTTTTTT. Residues: CASSLGSKNTGELFF.

The chain has TRBV15 and TRBJ1-2; tentatively, D is TRBD1 (5 bases). The V and J ends lost 0 bases and 6 bases respectively, with 14 bases between them. Germline assignment: CDR1 LNHNV and CDR2 YYDKDF (reference sequence). This CDR3 spans 15 amino acids. The CDR3 DNA sequence: TGTGCCACCAGCAGAGAAGTCGGGACTCTTGATGGCTACACCTTC. As protein: CATSREVGTLDGYTF.

The table lists this clonotype with a few counts. J is TRBJ2-6 and V is TRBV12-3 or TRBV12-4; the match to TRBD1 covers 8 bases. Trimming removed 6 bases from V and 0 bases from J; junction bases left unmatched: 4. This CDR3 contains 16 residues. The CDR3 DNA reads as TGTGCCAGCAGGGGGACAGGTAACTCTGGGGCCAACGTCCTGACTTTC. This translates into CASRGTGNSGANVLTF.

The sample holds many counts of this clonotype. V gene TRBV4-1 combines with J gene TRBJ2-3, with 7 nucleotides matching TRBD2. Germline values: CDR1 MGHRA, CDR2 YSYEKL. The CDR3 is 17 residues long. Losses at the gene ends were 0 bases for V and 0 bases for J; bases not matched to a gene: 6. The CDR3 DNA sequence: TGCGCCAGCAGCCAAGAATTGGCTAGCGGAAGCACAGATACGCAGTATTTT. Its translation: CASSQELASGSTDTQYF.

This chain joins TRBV29-1 and TRBJ2-3, with 7 bases lining up with TRBD2. J lost 0 bases, V lost 7 bases, and 10 bases had no gene match. The CDR3 contains 15 residues. CDR1 and CDR2 from the germline V gene are SQVTM and ANQGSEA. CDR3: CSADSGGRSTDTQYF. For the CDR3, the DNA is TGCAGCGCAGATTCTGGCGGGAGAAGCACAGATACGCAGTATTTT.

This clonotype was found many times. V and J are TRBV5-1 and TRBJ2-2; TRBD2 is a possible D gene (6 bases). This CDR3 region has 14 residues. Trimming took off 4 bases at V and 5 bases at J, with 12 bases between the two ends. In germline, CDR1 is SGHRS, CDR2 YFSETQ. CDR3 DNA: TGCGCCAGCAGCCCCACCGCGGGAACCGGGGAGCTGTTTTTT. It codes for CASSPTAGTGELFF.

The chain couples TRBV4-2 to TRBJ2-2; D remains unclear. CDR1 is LGHNA, CDR2 YNFKEQ, per germline. CDR3 size: 15 residues. Trimming stripped 2 bases from V and 1 base from J, with 8 bases between. CDR3 in amino acids: CASSQTDRNTGELFF. The CDR3 nucleotides are TGTGCCAGCAGCCAAACAGATAGGAACACCGGGGAGCTGTTTTTT.

Many counts were recorded for this clonotype. The rearrangement links TRBV5-6 to TRBJ2-1; 12 bases are a match to TRBD2. After removal of 4 bases from V and 7 bases from J, the junction contained 9 bases not matched to a gene. Germline V gives CDR1 SGHDT, CDR2 YYEEEE. The CDR3 totals 16 residues. CDR3: CASSPWTSGIGNEQFF. DNA of the CDR3: TGTGCCAGCAGCCCATGGACTAGCGGGATCGGGAATGAGCAGTTCTTC. The full variable domain, rest sourced from reference TRBV5-6 and TRBJ2-1, is DAGVTQSPTHLIKTRGQQVTLRCSPKSGHDTVSWYQQALGQGPQFIFQYYEEEERQRGNFPDRFSGHQFPNYSSELNVNALLLGDSALYLCASSPWTSGIGNEQFFGPGTRLTVL.

This clonotype was detected only a few times. The V and J genes are TRBV20-1 and TRBJ2-1; 7 nucleotides align to TRBD2. There are 14 residues in the CDR3. The germline V gene has CDR1 DFQATT and CDR2 SNEGSKA (reference sequence). V dropped 3 bases and J dropped 6; count of bases not matched to a gene: 8. The CDR3 region is CSARSREVSNEQFF. Here the CDR3 DNA reads TGCAGTGCTAGGTCCCGGGAGGTTAGCAATGAGCAGTTCTTC.

This clonotype was recorded at least ten times. J is TRBJ2-1 and V is TRBV21-1; the table's D call, TRBD2, was not checked against the DNA. TRBV21-1 is marked as a pseudogene. The CDR3 contains 16 residues. The chain's CDR3 is CASSKGPSGINNEQFF. For the CDR3, the DNA is TGTGCCAGCAGCAAAGGTCCTAGCGGGATCAACAATGAGCAGTTCTTC.

The rearrangement uses TRBV9 and TRBJ2-4; D assignment may be TRBD1 or TRBD2 (6 bases each). This CDR3 has 15 residues. V shed 5 bases and J shed 5 bases, with 17 bases lying between them. Germline V gene sequence: CDR1 SGDLS, CDR2 YYNGEE. The CDR3 is CASSEGGGLENIQYF. Written as DNA, the CDR3 is TGTGCCAGCAGTGAGGGGGGAGGACTCGAAAACATTCAGTACTTC.

Only a few counts were recorded for this clonotype. The chain has TRBV7-8 and TRBJ2-2, with 7 nucleotides matching TRBD1. The length of the CDR3 is 16 residues. Germline V gene lookup returns CDR1 SGHVS and CDR2 FQNEAQ. With 5 bases clipped from V and 4 bases from J, the junction kept 10 bases outside the gene matches. The CDR3 DNA follows: TGTGCCAGCAGCCCAATGAGGGGGCGGAGCACCGGGGAGCTGTTTTTT. Translation: CASSPMRGRSTGELFF.

This clonotype appeared once. Given a much more abundant clone one base away, this may be a read error. The V call is TRBV7-9, the J call TRBJ1-1, with unresolved D. This CDR3 region has 14 residues. CDR1 and CDR2 from the germline V gene are SEHNR and FQNEAQ (reference sequence). The CDR3 reads CASNLAGMNTEAFF. The CDR3 DNA reads TGTGCCAGCAACTTAGCGGGAATGAACACTGAAGCTTTCTTT.

This clonotype was picked up a small number of times. CDR3 in DNA: TGCAGTGCTAGGGACCGACGATTCTACGAGCAGTACTTC. Protein: CSARDRRFYEQYF. The chain combines TRBV20-1 with TRBJ2-7; D remains ambiguous. The CDR3 is 13 residues long. Germline CDR1 is DFQATT and CDR2 is SNEGSKA (reference sequence). V gave up 3 bases and J gave up 3 bases, with 12 bases separating them.

This clonotype showed up just a few times. V and J are TRBV20-1 and TRBJ2-3; TRBD2 matches 16 bases. The CDR3 is made up of 16 amino acids. The germline CDR1 and CDR2 sequences are DFQATT and SNEGSKA (reference sequence). J was trimmed by 2 bases and V by 6 bases; bases with no gene match: 5. The CDR3 reads CSAQGTSGRATDTQYF. In nucleotides, the CDR3 is TGCAGTGCACAAGGGACTAGCGGGAGGGCCACAGATACGCAGTATTTT.

This clonotype has a handful of counts. This sequence joins TRBV11-2 and TRBJ2-1; 9 nucleotides align to TRBD2. This CDR3 has 16 amino acids. J lost 6 bases, V lost 5 bases, and 11 bases had no gene match. Germline CDR1 SGHAT, CDR2 FQNNGV. CDR3 sequence (DNA): TGTGCCAGCAGCCAAGTCAGCCTAGCGGGAAGCAATGAGCAGTTCTTC. Translating gives CASSQVSLAGSNEQFF.

This clonotype turned up a few times. The rearrangement uses TRBV7-3 and TRBJ2-1, with TRBD2 identical over 7 bases. Germline CDR1 SGHTA, CDR2 FQGTGA. J gave up 4 bases and V 1 base, and 4 bases lay outside the gene matches. The CDR3 sequence is 15 residues long. The CDR3 nucleotides are TGTGCCAGCAGCTTAAAAGCGGGAAGTTACAATGAGCAGTTCTTC. Translated: CASSLKAGSYNEQFF.

The table lists this clonotype with a few counts. V is TRBV12-3 or TRBV12-4 and J is TRBJ1-1, with D unclear. The length of the CDR3 is 11 residues. The V and J ends lost 8 bases and 8 bases respectively, with 12 bases between them. The CDR3 here is CASARAGEAFF. CDR3 nucleotides: TGTGCCAGCGCCCGAGCGGGAGAAGCTTTCTTT.

V usage is TRBV14 and J usage is TRBJ2-3; tentatively, D is TRBD2 (6 bases). V dropped 0 bases and J dropped 6 bases, with 22 bases sitting between them. Germline-derived CDR1 and CDR2 are SGHDN and FVKESK. CDR3 length: 18 residues. The DNA of the CDR3 is TGTGCCAGCAGCCAAGAGGAGAAGGGACTCCTACTAAGGGATACGCAGTATTTT. This encodes CASSQEEKGLLLRDTQYF.